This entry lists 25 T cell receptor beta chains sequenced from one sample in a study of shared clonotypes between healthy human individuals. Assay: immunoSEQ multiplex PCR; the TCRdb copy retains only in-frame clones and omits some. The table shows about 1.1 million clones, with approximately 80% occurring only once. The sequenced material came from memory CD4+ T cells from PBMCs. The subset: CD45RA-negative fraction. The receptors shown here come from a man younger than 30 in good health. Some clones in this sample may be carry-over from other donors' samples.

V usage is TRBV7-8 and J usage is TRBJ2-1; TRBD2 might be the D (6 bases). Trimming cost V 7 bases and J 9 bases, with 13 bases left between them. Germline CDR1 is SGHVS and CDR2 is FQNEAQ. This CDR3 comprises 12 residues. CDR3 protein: CASTPGRGEQFF. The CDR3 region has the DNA TGTGCCAGCACTCCGGGGCGGGGTGAGCAGTTCTTC.

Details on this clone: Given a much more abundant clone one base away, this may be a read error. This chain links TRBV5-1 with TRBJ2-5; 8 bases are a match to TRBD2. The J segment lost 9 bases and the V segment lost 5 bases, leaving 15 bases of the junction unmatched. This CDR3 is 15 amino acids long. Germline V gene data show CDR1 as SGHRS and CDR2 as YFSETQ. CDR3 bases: TGCGCCAGCAGGGACGGGACTAGAGGTCCGGAGGCCCAGTACTTC. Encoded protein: CASRDGTRGPEAQYF.

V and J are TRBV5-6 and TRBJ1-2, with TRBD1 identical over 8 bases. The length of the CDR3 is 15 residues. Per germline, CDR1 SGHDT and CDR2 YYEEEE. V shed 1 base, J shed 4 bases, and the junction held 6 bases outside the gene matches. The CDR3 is CASSLLAGGIYGYTF. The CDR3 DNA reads TGTGCCAGCAGCTTGTTAGCAGGGGGCATCTATGGCTACACCTTC.

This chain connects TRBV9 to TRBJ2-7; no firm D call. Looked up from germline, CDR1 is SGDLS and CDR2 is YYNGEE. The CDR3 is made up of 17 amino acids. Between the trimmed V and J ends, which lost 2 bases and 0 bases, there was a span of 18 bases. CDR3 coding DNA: TGTGCCAGCAGCGTCCCCCGTCGCTTCCGACCCTCCTACGAGCAGTACTTC. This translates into CASSVPRRFRPSYEQYF.

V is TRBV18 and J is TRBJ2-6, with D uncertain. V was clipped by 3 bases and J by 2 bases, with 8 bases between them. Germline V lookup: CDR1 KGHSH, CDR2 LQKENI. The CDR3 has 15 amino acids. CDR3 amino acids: CASSPLGAGANVLTF. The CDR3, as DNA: TGTGCCAGCTCACCTCTTGGGGCTGGGGCCAACGTCCTGACTTTC.

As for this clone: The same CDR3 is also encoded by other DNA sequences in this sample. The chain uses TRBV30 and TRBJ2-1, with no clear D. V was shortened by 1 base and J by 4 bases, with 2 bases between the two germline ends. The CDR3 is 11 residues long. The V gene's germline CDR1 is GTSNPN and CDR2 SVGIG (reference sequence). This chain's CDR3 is CAWSDYNEQFF. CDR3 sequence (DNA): TGTGCCTGGAGTGATTACAATGAGCAGTTCTTC.

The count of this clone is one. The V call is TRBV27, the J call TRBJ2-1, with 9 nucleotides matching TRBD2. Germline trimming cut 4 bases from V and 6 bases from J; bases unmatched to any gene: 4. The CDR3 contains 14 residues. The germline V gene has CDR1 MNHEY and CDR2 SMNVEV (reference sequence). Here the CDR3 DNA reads TGTGCCAGCAGTTACGCGGGAGGGGTCAATGAGCAGTTCTTC. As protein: CASSYAGGVNEQFF.

The CDR3 nucleotides are TGTGCCAGCAGTGAAGGCGACAGGGGGCGCCGGGAGACCCAGTACTTC. Its translation: CASSEGDRGRRETQYF. The rearrangement joins TRBV6-1 to TRBJ2-5; 10 bases are shared with TRBD1. This CDR3 spans 16 amino acids. Germline V lookup: CDR1 MNHNS, CDR2 SASEGT. V shed 1 base and J 5 bases; nucleotides not matched to a gene: 7.

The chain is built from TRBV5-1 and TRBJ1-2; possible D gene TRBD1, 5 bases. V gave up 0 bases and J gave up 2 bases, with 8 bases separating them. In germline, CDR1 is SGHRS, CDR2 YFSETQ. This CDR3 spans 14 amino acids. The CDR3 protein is CASSLGQINYGYTF. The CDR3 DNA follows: TGCGCCAGCAGCTTGGGACAGATAAACTATGGCTACACCTTC.

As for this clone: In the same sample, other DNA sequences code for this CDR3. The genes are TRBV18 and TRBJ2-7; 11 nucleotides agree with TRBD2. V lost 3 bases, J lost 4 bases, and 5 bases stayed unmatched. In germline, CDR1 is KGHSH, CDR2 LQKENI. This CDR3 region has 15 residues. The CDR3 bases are TGTGCCAGCTCACCCGGGACTAGCGGACGGTACGAGCAGTACTTC. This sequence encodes CASSPGTSGRYEQYF. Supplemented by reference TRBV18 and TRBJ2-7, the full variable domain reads NAGVMQNPRHLVRRRGQEARLRCSPMKGHSHVYWYRQLPEEGLKFMVYLQKENIIDESGMPKERFSAEFPKEGPSILRIQQVVRGDSAAYFCASSPGTSGRYEQYFGPGTRLTVT.

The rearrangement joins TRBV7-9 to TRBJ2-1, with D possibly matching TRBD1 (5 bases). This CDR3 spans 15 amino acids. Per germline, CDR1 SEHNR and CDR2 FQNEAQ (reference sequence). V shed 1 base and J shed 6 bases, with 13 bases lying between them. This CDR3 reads CASSLDGRQFNEQFF. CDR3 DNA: TGTGCCAGCAGCTTAGATGGGCGACAGTTCAATGAGCAGTTCTTC. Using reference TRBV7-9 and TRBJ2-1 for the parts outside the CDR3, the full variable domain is DTGVSQNPRHKITKRGQNVTFRCDPISEHNRLYWYRQTLGQGPEFLTYFQNEAQLEKSRLLSDRFSAERPKGSFSTLEIQRTEQGDSAMYLCASSLDGRQFNEQFFGPGTRLTVL.

CDR3 in DNA: TGCGCCAGCAGCCGGGCGGGCCGGAACTACGAGCAGTACTTC. As protein: CASSRAGRNYEQYF. V is TRBV5-1 and J is TRBJ2-7; D is perhaps TRBD2 (5 bases). Trimming removed 4 bases from V and 3 bases from J, with 14 bases in between. The germline V gene encodes CDR1 SGHRS and CDR2 YFSETQ. The CDR3 runs to 14 residues.

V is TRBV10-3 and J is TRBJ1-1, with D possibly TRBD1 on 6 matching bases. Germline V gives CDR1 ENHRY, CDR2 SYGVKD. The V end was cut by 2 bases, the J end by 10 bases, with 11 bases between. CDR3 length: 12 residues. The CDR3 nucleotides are TGTGCCATCAGTGAGACACAGGGATCAGCTTTCTTT. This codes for CAISETQGSAFF.

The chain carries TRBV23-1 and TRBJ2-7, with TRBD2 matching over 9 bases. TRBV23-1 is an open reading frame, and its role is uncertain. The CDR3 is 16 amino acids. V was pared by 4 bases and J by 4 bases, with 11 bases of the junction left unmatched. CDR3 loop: CASSPPSGMVAYEQYF. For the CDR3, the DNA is TGCGCCAGCAGTCCCCCTAGCGGGATGGTAGCGTACGAGCAGTACTTC.

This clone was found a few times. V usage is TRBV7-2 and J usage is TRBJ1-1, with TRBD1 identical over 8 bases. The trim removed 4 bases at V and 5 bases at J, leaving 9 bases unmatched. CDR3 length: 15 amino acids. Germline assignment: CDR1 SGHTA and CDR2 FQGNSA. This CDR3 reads CASSSGQGRKTEAFF. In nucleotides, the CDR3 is TGTGCCAGCAGCTCCGGACAGGGTAGGAAGACTGAAGCTTTCTTT.

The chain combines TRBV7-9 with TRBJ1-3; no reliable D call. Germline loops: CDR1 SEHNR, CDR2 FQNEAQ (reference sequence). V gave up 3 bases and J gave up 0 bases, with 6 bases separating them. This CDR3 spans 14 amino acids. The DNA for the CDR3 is TGTGCCAGCAGCTTCACGAGCTCTGGAAACACCATATATTTT. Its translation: CASSFTSSGNTIYF. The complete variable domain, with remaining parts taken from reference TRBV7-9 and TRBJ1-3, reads DTGVSQNPRHKITKRGQNVTFRCDPISEHNRLYWYRQTLGQGPEFLTYFQNEAQLEKSRLLSDRFSAERPKGSFSTLEIQRTEQGDSAMYLCASSFTSSGNTIYFGEGSWLTVV.

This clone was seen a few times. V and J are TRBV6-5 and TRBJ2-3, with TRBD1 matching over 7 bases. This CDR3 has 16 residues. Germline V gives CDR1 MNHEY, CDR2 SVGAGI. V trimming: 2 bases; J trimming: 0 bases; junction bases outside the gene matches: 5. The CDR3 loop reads CASSYRGRASTDTQYF. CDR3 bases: TGTGCCAGCAGTTACAGGGGGCGAGCTAGCACAGATACGCAGTATTTT.

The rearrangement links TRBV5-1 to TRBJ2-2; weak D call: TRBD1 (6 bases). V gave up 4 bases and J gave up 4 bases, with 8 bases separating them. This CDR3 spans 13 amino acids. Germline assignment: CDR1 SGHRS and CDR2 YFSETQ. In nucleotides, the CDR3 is TGCGCCAGCAGCGAGGGGGTCACCGGGGAGCTGTTTTTT. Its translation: CASSEGVTGELFF.

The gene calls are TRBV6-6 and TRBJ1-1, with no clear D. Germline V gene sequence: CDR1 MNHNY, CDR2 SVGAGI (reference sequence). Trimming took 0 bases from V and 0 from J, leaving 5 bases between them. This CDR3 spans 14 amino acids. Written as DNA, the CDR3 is TGTGCCAGCAGTTACTCAGTCATGAACACTGAAGCTTTCTTT. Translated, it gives CASSYSVMNTEAFF.

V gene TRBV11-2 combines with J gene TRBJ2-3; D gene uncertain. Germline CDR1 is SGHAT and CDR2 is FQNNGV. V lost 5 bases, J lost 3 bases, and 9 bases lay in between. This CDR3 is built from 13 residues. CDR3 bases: TGTGCCAGCAGCCTTCCCAAGACAGATACGCAGTATTTT. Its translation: CASSLPKTDTQYF.

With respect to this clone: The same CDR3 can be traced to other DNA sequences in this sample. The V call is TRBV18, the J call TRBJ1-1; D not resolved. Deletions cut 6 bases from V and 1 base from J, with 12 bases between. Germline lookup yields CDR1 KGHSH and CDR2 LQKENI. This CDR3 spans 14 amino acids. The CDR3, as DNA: TGTGCCAGCTCCCCCCTTCGGGAGAACACTGAAGCTTTCTTT. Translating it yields CASSPLRENTEAFF.

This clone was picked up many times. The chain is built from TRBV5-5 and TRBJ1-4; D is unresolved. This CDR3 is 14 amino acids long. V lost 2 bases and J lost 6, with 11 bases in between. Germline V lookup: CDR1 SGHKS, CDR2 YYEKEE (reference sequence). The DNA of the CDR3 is TGTGCCAGCAGCTTTAGCCGGTCAGATGAAAAACTGTTTTTT. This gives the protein CASSFSRSDEKLFF.

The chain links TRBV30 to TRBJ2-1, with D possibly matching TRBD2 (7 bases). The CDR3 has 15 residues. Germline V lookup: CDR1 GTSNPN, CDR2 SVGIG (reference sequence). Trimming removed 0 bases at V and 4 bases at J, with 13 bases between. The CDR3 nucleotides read TGTGCCTGGAGTGTACGGGGGGCTCTATACAATGAGCAGTTCTTC. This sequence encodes CAWSVRGALYNEQFF. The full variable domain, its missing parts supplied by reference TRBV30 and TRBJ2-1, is SQTIHQWPATLVQPVGSPLSLECTVEGTSNPNLYWYRQAAGRGLQLLFYSVGIGQISSEVPQNLSASRPQDRQFILSSKKLLLSDSGFYLCAWSVRGALYNEQFFGPGTRLTVL.

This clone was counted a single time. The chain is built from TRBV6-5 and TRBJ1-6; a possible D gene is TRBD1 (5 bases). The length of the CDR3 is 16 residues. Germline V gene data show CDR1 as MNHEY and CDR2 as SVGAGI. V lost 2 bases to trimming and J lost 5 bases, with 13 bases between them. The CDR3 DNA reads TGTGCCAGCAGTTACGCCCCCGGGGCGGATAATTCACCCCTCCACTTT. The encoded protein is CASSYAPGADNSPLHF.

Here the CDR3 reads CAWNGASGRAQGETQYF. For the CDR3, the DNA is TGTGCCTGGAATGGAGCTAGCGGGAGGGCTCAGGGAGAGACCCAGTACTTC. The chain combines TRBV30 with TRBJ2-5, with 12 bases that match TRBD2. With 4 bases clipped from V and 4 bases from J, the junction kept 13 bases outside the gene matches. CDR1 and CDR2 (germline): GTSNPN, SVGIG (reference sequence). The CDR3 length is 17 residues.